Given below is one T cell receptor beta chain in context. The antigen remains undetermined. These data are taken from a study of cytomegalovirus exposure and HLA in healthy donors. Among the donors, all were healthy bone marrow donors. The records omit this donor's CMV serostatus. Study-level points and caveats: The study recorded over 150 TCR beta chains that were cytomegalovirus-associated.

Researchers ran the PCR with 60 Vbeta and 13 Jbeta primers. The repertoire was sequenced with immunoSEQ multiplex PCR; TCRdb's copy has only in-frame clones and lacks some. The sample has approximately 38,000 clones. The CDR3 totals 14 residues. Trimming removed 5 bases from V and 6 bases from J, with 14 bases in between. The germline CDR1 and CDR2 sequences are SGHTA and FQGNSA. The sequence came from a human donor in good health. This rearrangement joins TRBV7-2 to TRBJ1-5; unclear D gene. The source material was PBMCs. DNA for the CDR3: TGTGCCAGCAGCCAAGGGAGTCTTCGTCAGCCCCAGCATTTT. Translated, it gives CASSQGSLRQPQHF.